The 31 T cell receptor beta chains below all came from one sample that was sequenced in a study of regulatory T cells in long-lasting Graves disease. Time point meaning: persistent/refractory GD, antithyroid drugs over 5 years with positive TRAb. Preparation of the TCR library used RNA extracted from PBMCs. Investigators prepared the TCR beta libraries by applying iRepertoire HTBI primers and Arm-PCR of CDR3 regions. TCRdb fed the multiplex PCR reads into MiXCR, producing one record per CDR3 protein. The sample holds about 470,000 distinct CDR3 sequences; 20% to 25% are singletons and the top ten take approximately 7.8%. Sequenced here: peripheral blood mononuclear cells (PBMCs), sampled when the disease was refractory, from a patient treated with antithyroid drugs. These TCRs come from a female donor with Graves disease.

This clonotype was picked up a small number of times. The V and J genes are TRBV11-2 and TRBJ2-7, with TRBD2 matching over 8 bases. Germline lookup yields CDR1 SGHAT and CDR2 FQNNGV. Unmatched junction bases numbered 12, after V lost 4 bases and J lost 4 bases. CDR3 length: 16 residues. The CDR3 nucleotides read TGTGCCAGCAGCTACCGGGGGGGAACAGTTAAATACGAGCAGTACTTC. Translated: CASSYRGGTVKYEQYF.

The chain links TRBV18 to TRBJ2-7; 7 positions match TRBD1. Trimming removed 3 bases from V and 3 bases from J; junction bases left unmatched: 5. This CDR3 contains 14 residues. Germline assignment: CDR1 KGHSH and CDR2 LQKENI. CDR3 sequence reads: CASSPGQSLYEQYF. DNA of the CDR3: TGTGCCAGCTCACCGGGACAGAGCCTCTACGAGCAGTACTTC.

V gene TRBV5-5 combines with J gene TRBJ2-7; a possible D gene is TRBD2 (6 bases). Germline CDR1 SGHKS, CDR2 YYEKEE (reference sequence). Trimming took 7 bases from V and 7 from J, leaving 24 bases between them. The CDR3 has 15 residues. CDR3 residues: CASAPSKGLYEEQYF. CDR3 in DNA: TGTGCCAGCGCCCCCTCGAAGGGACTCTACGAGGAGCAGTACTTC.

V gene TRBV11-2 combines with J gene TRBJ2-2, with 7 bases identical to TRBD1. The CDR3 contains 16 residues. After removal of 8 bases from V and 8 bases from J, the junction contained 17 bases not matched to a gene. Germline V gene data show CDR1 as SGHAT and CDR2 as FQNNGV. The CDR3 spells CASRSPRTGRLGELFF. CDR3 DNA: TGTGCCAGCCGCTCCCCCAGGACAGGACGTTTAGGGGAGCTGTTTTTT.

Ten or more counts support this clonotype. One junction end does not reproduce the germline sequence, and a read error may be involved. CDR3 sequence reads: CASSLEGETQYF. In nucleotides, the CDR3 is TGTGCCAGCAGCTTAGAAGGGGAGACCCAGTACTTC. The chain couples TRBV12-3 or TRBV12-4 to TRBJ2-5; D is undetermined. The CDR3 runs 12 residues.

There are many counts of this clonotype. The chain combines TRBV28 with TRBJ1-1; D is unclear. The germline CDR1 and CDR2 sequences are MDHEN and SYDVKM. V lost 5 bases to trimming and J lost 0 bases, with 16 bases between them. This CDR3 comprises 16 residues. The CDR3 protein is CASSIQYMLMNTEAFF. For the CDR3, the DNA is TGTGCCAGCAGTATTCAATACATGCTCATGAACACTGAAGCTTTCTTT.

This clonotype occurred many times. CDR3 sequence reads: CASSRGRVYGYTF. CDR3 in DNA: TGTGCCAGCAGTCGGGGGCGGGTGTATGGCTACACCTTC. The chain employs TRBV6-1 and TRBJ1-2, with D possibly matching TRBD1 (6 bases). CDR1 is MNHNS, CDR2 SASEGT, per germline. CDR3 length: 13 residues. Trimming removed 5 bases from V and 5 bases from J, with 12 bases in between.

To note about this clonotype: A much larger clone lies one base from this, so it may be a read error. The CDR3 nucleotides read TGTGCCAGCAGTGTGACAGAGGCTCAAGAGACCCAGTACTTC. It specifies CASSVTEAQETQYF. The gene calls are TRBV27 and TRBJ2-5; a possible D gene is TRBD1 (5 bases). The germline gives CDR1 MNHEY, CDR2 SMNVEV (reference sequence). The length of the CDR3 is 14 residues. V lost 5 bases and J 2 bases, leaving 12 bases between the germline ends.

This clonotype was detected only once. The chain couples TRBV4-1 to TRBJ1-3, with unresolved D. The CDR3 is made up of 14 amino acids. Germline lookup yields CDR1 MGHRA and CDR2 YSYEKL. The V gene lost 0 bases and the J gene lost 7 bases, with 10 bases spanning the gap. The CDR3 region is CASSQDIRANTIYF. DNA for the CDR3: TGCGCCAGCAGCCAAGATATCCGGGCGAACACCATATATTTT.

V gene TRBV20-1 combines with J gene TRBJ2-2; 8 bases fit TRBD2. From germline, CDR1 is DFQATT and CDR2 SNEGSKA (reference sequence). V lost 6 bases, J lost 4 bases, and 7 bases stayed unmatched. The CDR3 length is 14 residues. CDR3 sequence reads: CSANRLAGTGELFF. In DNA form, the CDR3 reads TGCAGTGCCAACCGCCTAGCGGGCACCGGGGAGCTGTTTTTT.

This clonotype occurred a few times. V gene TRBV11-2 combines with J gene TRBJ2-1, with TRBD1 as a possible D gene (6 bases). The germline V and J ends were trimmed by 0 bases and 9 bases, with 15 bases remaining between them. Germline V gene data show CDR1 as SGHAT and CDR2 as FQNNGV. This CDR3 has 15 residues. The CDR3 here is CASSLDGNRAAEQFF. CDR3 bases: TGTGCCAGCAGCTTAGATGGAAACAGGGCAGCTGAGCAGTTCTTC.

The CDR3 protein is CASSYSGTGAHEQYF. The CDR3 region has the DNA TGTGCCAGCAGCTACTCCGGGACAGGGGCCCACGAGCAGTACTTC. The chain uses TRBV5-8 and TRBJ2-7; 10 nucleotides line up with TRBD1. Trimming took 3 bases from V and 5 from J; bases not matched to a gene: 8. CDR3 length: 15 residues. Germline V gene sequence: CDR1 SGHTS, CDR2 YDEGEE.

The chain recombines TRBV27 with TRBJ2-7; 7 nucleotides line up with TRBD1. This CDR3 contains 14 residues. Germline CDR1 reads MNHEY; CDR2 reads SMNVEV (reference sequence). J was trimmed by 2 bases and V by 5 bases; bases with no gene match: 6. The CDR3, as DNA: TGTGCCAGCAGTAAAATCGGACAGGCCTACGAGCAGTACTTC. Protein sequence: CASSKIGQAYEQYF.

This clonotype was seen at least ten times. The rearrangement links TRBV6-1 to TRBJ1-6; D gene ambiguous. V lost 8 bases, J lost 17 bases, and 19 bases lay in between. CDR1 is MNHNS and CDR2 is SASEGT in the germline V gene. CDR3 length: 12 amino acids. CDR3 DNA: TGTGCCAGCGCATACACCCCAGAAATCGTCCACTTT. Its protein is CASAYTPEIVHF.

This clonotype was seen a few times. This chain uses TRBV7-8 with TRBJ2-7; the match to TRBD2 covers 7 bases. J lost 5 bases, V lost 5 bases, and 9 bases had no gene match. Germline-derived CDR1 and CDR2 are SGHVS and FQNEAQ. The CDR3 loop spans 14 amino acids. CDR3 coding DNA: TGTGCCAGCAGCCCATCGGGGGGAGAGGACGAGCAGTACTTC. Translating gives CASSPSGGEDEQYF.

CDR3 bases: TGTGCCAGCAGTCGGCCCGGGGGCATTCAGTACTTC. This gives the protein CASSRPGGIQYF. This chain connects TRBV11-3 to TRBJ2-4; a possible D gene is TRBD2 (6 bases). Germline assignment: CDR1 SGHNT and CDR2 YENEEA. This CDR3 has 12 amino acids. The V and J ends lost 6 bases and 9 bases respectively, with 12 bases between them.

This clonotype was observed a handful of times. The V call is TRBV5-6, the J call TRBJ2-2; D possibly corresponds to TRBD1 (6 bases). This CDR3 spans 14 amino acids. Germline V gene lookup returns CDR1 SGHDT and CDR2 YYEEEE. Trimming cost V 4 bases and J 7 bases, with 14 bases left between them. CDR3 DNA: TGTGCCAGCAGCCCCTACAGGGCCATCGGGGAGCTGTTTTTT. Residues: CASSPYRAIGELFF.

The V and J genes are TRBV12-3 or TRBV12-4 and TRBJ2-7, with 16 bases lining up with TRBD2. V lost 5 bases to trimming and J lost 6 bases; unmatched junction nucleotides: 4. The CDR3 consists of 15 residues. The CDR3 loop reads CASSGGTSGRGEQYF. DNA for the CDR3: TGTGCCAGCAGTGGGGGGACTAGCGGGAGGGGCGAGCAGTACTTC.

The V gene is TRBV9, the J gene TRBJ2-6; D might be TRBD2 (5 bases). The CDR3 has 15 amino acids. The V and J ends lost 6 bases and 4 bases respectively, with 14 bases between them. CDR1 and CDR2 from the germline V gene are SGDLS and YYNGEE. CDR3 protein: CASKGSVGGANVLTF. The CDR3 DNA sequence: TGTGCCAGCAAGGGTAGCGTTGGGGGGGCCAACGTCCTGACTTTC.

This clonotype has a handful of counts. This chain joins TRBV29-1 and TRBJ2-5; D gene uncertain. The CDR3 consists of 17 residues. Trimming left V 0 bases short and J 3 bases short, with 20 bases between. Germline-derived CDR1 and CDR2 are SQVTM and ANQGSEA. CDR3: CSVEDIGRSSYEETQYF. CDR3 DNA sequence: TGCAGCGTTGAAGACATAGGGCGATCAAGTTACGAAGAGACCCAGTACTTC. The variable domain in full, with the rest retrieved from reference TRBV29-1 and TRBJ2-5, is SAVISQKPSRDICQRGTSLTIQCQVDSQVTMMFWYRQQPGQSLTLIATANQGSEATYESGFVIDKFPISRPNLTFSTLTVSNMSPEDSSIYLCSVEDIGRSSYEETQYFGPGTRLLVL.

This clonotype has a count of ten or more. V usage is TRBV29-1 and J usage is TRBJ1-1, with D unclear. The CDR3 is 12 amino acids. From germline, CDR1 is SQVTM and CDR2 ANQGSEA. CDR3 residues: CSVEGLNTEAFF. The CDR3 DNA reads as TGCAGTGTGGAGGGCCTGAACACTGAAGCTTTCTTT.

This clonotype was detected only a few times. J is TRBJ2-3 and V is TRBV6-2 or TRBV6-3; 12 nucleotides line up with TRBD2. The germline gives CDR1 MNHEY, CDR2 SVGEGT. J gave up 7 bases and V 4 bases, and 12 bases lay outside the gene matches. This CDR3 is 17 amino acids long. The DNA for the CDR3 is TGTGCCAGCAGTTCCGGGCGACTAGCGGGAGAATCTCATACGCAGTATTTT. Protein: CASSSGRLAGESHTQYF.

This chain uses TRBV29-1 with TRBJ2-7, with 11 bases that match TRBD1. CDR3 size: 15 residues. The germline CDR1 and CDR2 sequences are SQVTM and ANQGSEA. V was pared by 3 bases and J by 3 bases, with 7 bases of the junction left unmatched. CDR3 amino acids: CSVDSWDRGIYEQYF. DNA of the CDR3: TGCAGCGTTGACAGCTGGGACAGGGGGATCTACGAGCAGTACTTC.

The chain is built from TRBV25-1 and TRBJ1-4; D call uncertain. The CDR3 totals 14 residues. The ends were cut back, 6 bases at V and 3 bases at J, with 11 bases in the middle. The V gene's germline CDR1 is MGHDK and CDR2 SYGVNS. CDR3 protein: CASSPGWANEKLFF. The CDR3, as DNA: TGTGCCAGCAGCCCGGGGTGGGCTAATGAAAAACTGTTTTTT.

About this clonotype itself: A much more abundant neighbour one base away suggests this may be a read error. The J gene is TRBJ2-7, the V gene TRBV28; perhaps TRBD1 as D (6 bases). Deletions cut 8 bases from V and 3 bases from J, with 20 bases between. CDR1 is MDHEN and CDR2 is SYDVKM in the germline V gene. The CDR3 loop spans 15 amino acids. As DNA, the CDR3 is TGTGCCAGCGGAGAAACAGGGTACGGTCGCTACGAGCAGTACTTC. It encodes CASGETGYGRYEQYF.

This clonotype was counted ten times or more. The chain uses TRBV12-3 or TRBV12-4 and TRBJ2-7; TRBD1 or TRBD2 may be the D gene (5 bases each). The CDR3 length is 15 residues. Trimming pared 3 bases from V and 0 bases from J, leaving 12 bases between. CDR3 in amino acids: CASSFYGTSSYEQYF. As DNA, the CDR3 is TGTGCCAGCAGTTTTTACGGGACCAGCTCCTACGAGCAGTACTTC.

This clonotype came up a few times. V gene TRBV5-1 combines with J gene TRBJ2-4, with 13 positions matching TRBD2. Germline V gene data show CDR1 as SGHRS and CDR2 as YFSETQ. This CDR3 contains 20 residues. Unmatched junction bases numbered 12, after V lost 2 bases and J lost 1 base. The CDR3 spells CASSFSPGLAGQRAKNIQYF. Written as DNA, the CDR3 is TGCGCCAGCAGCTTCTCGCCGGGACTAGCGGGACAAAGGGCCAAAAACATTCAGTACTTC. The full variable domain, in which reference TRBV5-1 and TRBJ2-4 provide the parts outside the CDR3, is KAGVTQTPRYLIKTRGQQVTLSCSPISGHRSVSWYQQTPGQGLQFLFEYFSETQRNKGNFPGRFSGRQFSNSRSEMNVSTLELGDSALYLCASSFSPGLAGQRAKNIQYFGAGTRLSVL.

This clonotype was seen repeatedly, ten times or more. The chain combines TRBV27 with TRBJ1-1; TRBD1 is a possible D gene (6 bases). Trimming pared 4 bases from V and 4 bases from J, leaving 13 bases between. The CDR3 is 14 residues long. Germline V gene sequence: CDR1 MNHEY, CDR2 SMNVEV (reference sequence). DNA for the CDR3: TGTGCCAGCAGTTCCTTACAGGGCTCCACTGAAGCTTTCTTT. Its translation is CASSSLQGSTEAFF.

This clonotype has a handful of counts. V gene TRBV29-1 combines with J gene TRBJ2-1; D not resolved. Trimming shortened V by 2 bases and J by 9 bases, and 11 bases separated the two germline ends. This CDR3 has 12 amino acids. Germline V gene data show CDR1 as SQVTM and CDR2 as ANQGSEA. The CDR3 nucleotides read TGCAGCGTTGAATCTGGGTTCAGTGAGCAGTTCTTC. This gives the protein CSVESGFSEQFF.

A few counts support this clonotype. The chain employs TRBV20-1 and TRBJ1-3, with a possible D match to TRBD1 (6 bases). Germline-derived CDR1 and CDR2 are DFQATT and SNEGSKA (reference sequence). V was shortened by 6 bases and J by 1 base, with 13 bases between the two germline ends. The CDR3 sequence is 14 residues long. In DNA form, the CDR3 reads TGCAGTGCGTCGTCTACAGGGTCTGGAAACACCATATATTTT. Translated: CSASSTGSGNTIYF.

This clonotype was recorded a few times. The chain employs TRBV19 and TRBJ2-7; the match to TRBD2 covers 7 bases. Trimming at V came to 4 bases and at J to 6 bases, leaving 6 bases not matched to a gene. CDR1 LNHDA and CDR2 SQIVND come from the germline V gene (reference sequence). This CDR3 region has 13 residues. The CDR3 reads CASSTGLDGEQYF. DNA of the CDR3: TGTGCCAGTAGTACAGGACTAGACGGCGAGCAGTACTTC.